This T cell receptor (beta chain) was obtained from a study of blood T cell repertoires in COVID-19. On the study more broadly: COVID-19 samples, acute and convalescent, were from the United States, Italy and Spain.

In the original processing: Nucleated cell number was recorded as an estimate derived from reference gene primer amplification. Profiled with immunoSEQ multiplex PCR; TCRdb holds only in-frame clones, not every one. For V, J and clone size, that table is used; D and trimming come from the DNA. The sample lists approximately 100,000 clones; about 80% were seen once. Germline V gives CDR1 MDHEN, CDR2 SYDVKM. Trimming left V 3 bases short and J 5 bases short, with 20 bases between. There are 17 residues in the CDR3. The sample comprised peripheral blood. The receptor was derived from a man aged 70-80 years with acute or convalescent COVID-19. The chain is built from TRBV28 and TRBJ1-5; tentative D call: TRBD1 (5 bases). CDR3 nucleotides: TGTGCCAGCAGTTTGGGAAAGGGCGGGACGAACCATCAGCCCCAGCATTTT. Amino acid sequence: CASSLGKGGTNHQPQHF.